The clone carrying this T cell receptor (beta chain) was observed once. This sample stems from a study of blood T cell repertoires in COVID-19. Whole-study context: Acute and convalescent COVID-19 samples came from the United States, Italy and Spain.

The V gene lost 3 bases and the J gene lost 5 bases, with 10 bases spanning the gap. This CDR3 comprises 13 residues. From germline, CDR1 is DFQATT and CDR2 SNEGSKA (reference sequence). Participants, roughly 18 to 100 years old, spanned about two dozen US areas. Assignment of participants to cohorts was predicated upon participant-reported clinical history. Profiled with immunoSEQ multiplex PCR; TCRdb holds only in-frame clones, not every one. The sample shows about 160,000 clones, around 89% of them seen only once. The chain couples TRBV20-1 to TRBJ1-4; D call uncertain. This TCR came from a woman in her forties or fifties who had recovered from COVID-19. Specimen: PBMCs or T cells enriched from blood (not recorded which). CDR3 protein: CSASGLRNEKLFF. In DNA form, the CDR3 reads TGCAGTGCTAGTGGGCTGAGGAATGAAAAACTGTTTTTT.